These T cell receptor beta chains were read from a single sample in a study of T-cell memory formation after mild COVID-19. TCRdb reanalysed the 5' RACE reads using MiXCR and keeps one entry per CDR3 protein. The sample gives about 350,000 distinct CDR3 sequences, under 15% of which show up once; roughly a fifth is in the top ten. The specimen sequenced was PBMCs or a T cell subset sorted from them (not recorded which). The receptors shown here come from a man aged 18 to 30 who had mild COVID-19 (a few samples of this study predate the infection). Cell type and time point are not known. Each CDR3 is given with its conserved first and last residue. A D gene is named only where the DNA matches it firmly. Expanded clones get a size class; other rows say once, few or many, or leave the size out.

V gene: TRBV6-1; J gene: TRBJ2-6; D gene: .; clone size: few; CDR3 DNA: TGTGCCAGCAGTCGGGGCCCAAGGGACTCTGGGGCCAACGTCCTGACTTTC; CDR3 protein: CASSRGPRDSGANVLTF
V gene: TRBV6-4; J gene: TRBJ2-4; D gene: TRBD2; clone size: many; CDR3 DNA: TGTGCCAGCAGTGCTGAAGCGGGGTTAGCCAAAAACATTCAGTACTTC; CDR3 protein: CASSAEAGLAKNIQYF
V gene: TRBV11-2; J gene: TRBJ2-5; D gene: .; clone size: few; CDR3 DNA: TGTGCCAGCAGCTTCCGCCCGTCTGAATCCCAGTACTTC; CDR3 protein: CASSFRPSESQYF
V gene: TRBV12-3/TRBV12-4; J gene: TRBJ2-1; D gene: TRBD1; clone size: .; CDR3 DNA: TGTGCCAGCAGTTCCATGGGGACAGGGAGGGCCAATGAGCAGTTCTTC; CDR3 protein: CASSSMGTGRANEQFF
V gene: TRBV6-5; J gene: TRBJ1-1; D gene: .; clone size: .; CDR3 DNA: TGTGCCAGCAGTTACTATCTTGGACAACTTGAAGCTTTCTTT; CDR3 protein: CASSYYLGQLEAFF
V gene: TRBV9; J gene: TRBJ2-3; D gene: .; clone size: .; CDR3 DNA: TGTGCCAGCAGCGTTGCCCACAGTCAAGATACGCAGTATTTT; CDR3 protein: CASSVAHSQDTQYF
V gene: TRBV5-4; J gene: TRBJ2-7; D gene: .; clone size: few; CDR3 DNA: TGTGCCAGCAGCCCGGCCCACAGGGTGGGAGGTTACGAGCAGTACTTC; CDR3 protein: CASSPAHRVGGYEQYF
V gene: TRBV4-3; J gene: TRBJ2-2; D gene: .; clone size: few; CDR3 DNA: TGCGCCAGCAGCCGAGGGGGGCAGGGCACCGGGGAGCTGTTTTTT; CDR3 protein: CASSRGGQGTGELFF
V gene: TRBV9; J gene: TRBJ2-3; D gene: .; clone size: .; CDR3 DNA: TGTGCCAGCAGCCCCCGTGGGGGTAATACGCAGTATTTT; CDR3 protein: CASSPRGGNTQYF
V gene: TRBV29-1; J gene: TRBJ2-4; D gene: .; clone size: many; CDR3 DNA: TGCAGCGTTGTGAAGTTCGGGGGGCCAAACATTCAGTACTTC; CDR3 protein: CSVVKFGGPNIQYF
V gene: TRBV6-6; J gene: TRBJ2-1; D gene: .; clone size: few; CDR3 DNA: TGTGCCAGCAACACCCTAGGGGTTGAGCAGTTCTTC; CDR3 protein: CASNTLGVEQFF
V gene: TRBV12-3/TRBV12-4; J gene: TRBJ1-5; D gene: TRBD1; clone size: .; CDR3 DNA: TGTGCCAGCAGTTCCCGCCGGGACAGGGGCGATCAGCCCCAGCATTTT; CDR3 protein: CASSSRRDRGDQPQHF
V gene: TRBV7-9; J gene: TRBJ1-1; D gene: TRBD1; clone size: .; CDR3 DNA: TGTGCCAGCAGCTTACCAGGGGGCGAGACTGAAGCTTTCTTT; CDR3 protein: CASSLPGGETEAFF
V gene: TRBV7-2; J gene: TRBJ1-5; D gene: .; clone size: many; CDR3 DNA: TGTGCCAGCAGCTTAGACGGCCTGAATCAGCCCCAGCATTTT; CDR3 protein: CASSLDGLNQPQHF
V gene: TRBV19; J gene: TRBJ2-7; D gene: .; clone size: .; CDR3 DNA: TGTGCCAGTAGTTCCCATAGGAAGGGCGAGCAGTACTTC; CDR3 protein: CASSSHRKGEQYF
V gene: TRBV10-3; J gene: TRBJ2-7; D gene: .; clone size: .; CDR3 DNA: TGTGCCATCAGTGAGGATCTCTACGAGCAGTACTTC; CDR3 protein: CAISEDLYEQYF
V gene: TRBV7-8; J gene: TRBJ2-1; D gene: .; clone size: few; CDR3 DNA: TGTGCCAGCAGCTTAGACTCGAACTCCTACAATGAGCAGTTCTTC; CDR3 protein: CASSLDSNSYNEQFF
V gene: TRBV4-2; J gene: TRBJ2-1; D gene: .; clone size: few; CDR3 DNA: TGTGCCAGCAGCCAAGGTCAACTAGGAGGGAGCAATGAGCAGTTCTTC; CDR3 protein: CASSQGQLGGSNEQFF
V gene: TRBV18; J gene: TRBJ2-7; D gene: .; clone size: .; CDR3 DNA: TGTGCCAGCTCACCAGCCAGGGTAGGGTACGAGCAGTACTTC; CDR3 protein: CASSPARVGYEQYF
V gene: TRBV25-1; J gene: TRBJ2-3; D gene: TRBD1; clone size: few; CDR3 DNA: TGTGCCAGCAGTGACGACAGGGGGCGGTCAGATACGCAGTATTTT; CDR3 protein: CASSDDRGRSDTQYF
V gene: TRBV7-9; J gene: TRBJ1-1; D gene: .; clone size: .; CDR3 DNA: TGTGCCAGCAGCTTAGAAGGGTGGACTGAAGCTTTCTTT; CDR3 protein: CASSLEGWTEAFF
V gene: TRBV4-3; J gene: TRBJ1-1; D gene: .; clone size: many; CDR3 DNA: TGCGCCAGCAGCCAAGGCATCAAGAACACTGAAGCTTTCTTT; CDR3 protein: CASSQGIKNTEAFF
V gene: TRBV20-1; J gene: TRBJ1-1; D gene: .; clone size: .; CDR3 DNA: TGCAGTGCTCCATCGACGGGCGCGAACACTGAAGCTTTCTTT; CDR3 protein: CSAPSTGANTEAFF
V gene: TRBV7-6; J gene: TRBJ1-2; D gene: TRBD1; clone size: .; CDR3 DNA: TGTGCCAGCAGCTTAGGGAGAGGGGGCGCGGACTATGGCTACACCTTC; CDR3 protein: CASSLGRGGADYGYTF
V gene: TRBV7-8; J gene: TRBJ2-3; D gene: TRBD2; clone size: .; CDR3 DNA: TGTGCCAGCAGCTTTCCTAGCGGGGGGGCGGCTTATACGCAGTATTTT; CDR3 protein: CASSFPSGGAAYTQYF
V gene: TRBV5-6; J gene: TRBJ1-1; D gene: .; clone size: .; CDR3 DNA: TGTGCCAGCAGCTTGGGACAGTACACTGAAGCTTTCTTT; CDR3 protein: CASSLGQYTEAFF
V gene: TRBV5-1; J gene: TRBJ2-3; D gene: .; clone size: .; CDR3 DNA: TGCGCCAGCAGCTTGGAGGGCAGGGTCACAGATACGCAGTATTTT; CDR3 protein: CASSLEGRVTDTQYF
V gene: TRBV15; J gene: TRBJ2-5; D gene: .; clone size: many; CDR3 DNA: TGTGCCACATCAGAGGAATACCAAGAGACCCAGTACTTC; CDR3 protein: CATSEEYQETQYF
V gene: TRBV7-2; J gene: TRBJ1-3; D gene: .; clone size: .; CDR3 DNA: TGTGCCAGCAGCTTAGCGGTCGCTAGCAACTCTGGAAACACCATATATTTT; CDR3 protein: CASSLAVASNSGNTIYF
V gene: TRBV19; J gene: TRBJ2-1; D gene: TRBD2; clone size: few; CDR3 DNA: TGTGCCAGTAGTATTCCCTTCCTAGCGGGGGGATCGAATGAGCAGTTCTTC; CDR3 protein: CASSIPFLAGGSNEQFF
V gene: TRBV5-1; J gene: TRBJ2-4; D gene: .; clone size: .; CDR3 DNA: TGCGCCAGCAGCGCGAGGACTGGTCTAGCCAAAAACATTCAGTACTTC; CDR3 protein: CASSARTGLAKNIQYF
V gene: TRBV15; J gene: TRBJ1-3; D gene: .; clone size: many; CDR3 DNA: TGTGCCACCAGCAGAGTTTTCGGGGAAGGAAACACCATATATTTT; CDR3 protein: CATSRVFGEGNTIYF
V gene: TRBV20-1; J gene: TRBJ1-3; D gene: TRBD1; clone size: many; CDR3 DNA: TGCAGTGCTAGAGTGGCAGGGGGCAGGGACACCATATATTTT; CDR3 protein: CSARVAGGRDTIYF
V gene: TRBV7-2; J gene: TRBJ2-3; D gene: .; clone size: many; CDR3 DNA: TGTGCCAGCAGCTTGGATCAGGGTCTTTATACGCAGTATTTT; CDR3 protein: CASSLDQGLYTQYF
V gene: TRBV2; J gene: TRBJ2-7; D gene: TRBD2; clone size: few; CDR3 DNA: TGTGCCAGCAGCGCGACTAGCGGGAGCTACGAGCAGTACTTC; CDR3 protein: CASSATSGSYEQYF
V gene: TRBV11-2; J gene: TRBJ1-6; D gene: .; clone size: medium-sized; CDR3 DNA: TGTGCCAGCAGCTTCGGGCCGAGCTCCTATAATTCACCCCTCCACTTT; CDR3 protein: CASSFGPSSYNSPLHF
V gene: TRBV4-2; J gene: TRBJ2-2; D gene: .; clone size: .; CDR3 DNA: TGTGCCAGCAGCCACACTAGCCCCACCGGGGAGCTGTTTTTT; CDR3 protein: CASSHTSPTGELFF
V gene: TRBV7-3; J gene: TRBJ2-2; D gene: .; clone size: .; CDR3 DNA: TGTGCCAGCAGCTACGACCCGACCGGGGAGCTGTTTTTT; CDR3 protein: CASSYDPTGELFF
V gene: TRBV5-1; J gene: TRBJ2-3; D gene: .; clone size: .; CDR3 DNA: TGCGCCAGCAGCTTGGACTCTCTGAATACGCAGTATTTT; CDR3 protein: CASSLDSLNTQYF
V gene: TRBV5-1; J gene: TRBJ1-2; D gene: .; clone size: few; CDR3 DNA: TGCGCCAGCAGCTTGTTATCTTTGCAGGGAGATGGCTACACCTTC; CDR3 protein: CASSLLSLQGDGYTF